The text below deals with one TCR beta chain. Antigen specificity is unknown. Using immunoSEQ multiplex PCR, the repertoire was profiled, and TCRdb retains in-frame clones only, with some absent. The table includes some 170,000 clones, approximately 90% detected once. The data were taken from a study of T cell responses to AZD1222 COVID-19 vaccine. Study outcomes and limitations: CD4 TCRs linked to vaccination spanned spike, dominating at 160-218 and 743-854.

CDR3 length: 14 residues. Germline V lookup: CDR1 ENHRY, CDR2 SYGVKD. After removal of 10 bases from V and 4 bases from J, the junction contained 8 bases not matched to a gene. The material sequenced was peripheral blood, taken 28 days after the second AZD1222 dose. The V gene is TRBV10-3, the J gene TRBJ2-2, with 8 positions matching TRBD1. This receptor was obtained from an adult who received the AZD1222 COVID-19 vaccine. CDR3 sequence (DNA): TGTGCCACCCAGGGGGCTGGGGGCACCGGGGAGCTGTTTTTT. Its translation is CATQGAGGTGELFF.